The next 24 T cell receptor beta chains were all read from a single sample in a study of HIV-infected children after antiretroviral therapy interruption (dated by TCRdb to between 2018 and 2020). The label giving this sample's treatment or condition can be read as: PENTA 11 planned treatment interruption arm or continuous ART arm. Library creation used 3' RACE. The listed sequencing device is Illumina MiSeq. TCR libraries were constructed from RNA with a 3' RACE protocol that used unique molecular identifiers to correct for PCR amplification bias. TCRdb applied fastp at Q25 and MiXCR to the public reads, then kept only in-frame beta chains. One record per CDR3 amino acid sequence lists the most common genes and DNA. In all, the sample holds around 41,000 distinct CDR3 sequences, and about 7% of those were seen once. Of the sample, about 0.97% is held by the ten largest clones. The sample was CD45RA+ CD4+ T cells from PBMCs, pooled from several time points, taken from a donor given antiretroviral therapy, either interrupted or continuous. Sample cell subset or site, as interpreted from the label and publication: naive CD4+ CD45RA+ CD45RO- T cells. The source of these receptors is a pool of human donors with HIV.

The table lists this clonotype with many counts. The chain is built from TRBV11-2 and TRBJ2-1; no clear D gene. The CDR3 contains 15 residues. V was cut by 5 bases and J by 0 bases, with 11 bases left in between. Germline V CDR1 and CDR2: SGHAT, FQNNGV. In DNA form, the CDR3 reads TGTGCCAGCAGCCCCATATGGGGCTCCTACAATGAGCAGTTCTTC. Its translation: CASSPIWGSYNEQFF.

This clonotype appeared many times. For the CDR3, the DNA is TGTGCCAGCAGTTACTCGGAGGGGTCCTACGAGCAGTACTTC. It codes for CASSYSEGSYEQYF. The V call is TRBV6-5, the J call TRBJ2-7, with a weak D call TRBD2 (6 bases). The CDR3 is made up of 14 amino acids. Trimming removed 0 bases from V and 1 base from J, with 7 bases in between. Germline loops: CDR1 MNHEY, CDR2 SVGAGI.

In its sample, this clonotype was seen many times. This chain uses TRBV3-1 with TRBJ2-5; TRBD2 agrees at 7 bases. Germline-derived CDR1 and CDR2 are LGHDT and YNNKEL (reference sequence). J was trimmed by 3 bases and V by 0 bases; bases with no gene match: 7. This CDR3 is 16 amino acids long. The CDR3: CASSQDLASGKETQYF. For the CDR3, the DNA is TGTGCCAGCAGCCAAGATCTCGCTAGCGGCAAAGAGACCCAGTACTTC.

This clonotype is categorized as medium-sized. J is TRBJ1-2 and V is TRBV30; 8 positions agree with TRBD1. The junction had 9 bases not matched to a gene; V was cut back by 2 bases and J by 10 bases. Per germline, CDR1 GTSNPN and CDR2 SVGIG (reference sequence). This CDR3 comprises 13 residues. DNA for the CDR3: TGTGCCTGGAGTCAGGGGGCAAACTCCGACTACACCTTC. It translates to CAWSQGANSDYTF.

Notes on this clonotype: The junction differs from germline at one of its ends, possibly a read error. This chain uses TRBV23-1 with TRBJ2-3; a possible D gene is TRBD2 (6 bases). TRBV23-1 is an open reading frame, and its role is uncertain. The length of the CDR3 is 16 residues. For the CDR3, the DNA is TGCTCCAGCAGTCCGGGACTGGGGGGTCCTGCAGAAACGCTGTATTTT. This gives the protein CSSSPGLGGPAETLYF.

V is TRBV28 and J is TRBJ1-5; 9 bases align to TRBD1. Germline V gene data show CDR1 as MDHEN and CDR2 as SYDVKM. V lost 5 bases, J lost 0 bases, and 17 bases stayed unmatched. The CDR3 runs to 20 residues. CDR3 loop: CASSPGQGPFHRGSNQPQHF. The CDR3 nucleotides read TGTGCCAGCAGTCCAGGACAGGGGCCATTCCATCGGGGTAGCAATCAGCCCCAGCATTTT.

This clonotype came up many times. The chain is built from TRBV6-1 and TRBJ2-5; the match to TRBD2 covers 7 bases. This CDR3 is built from 13 residues. Germline V gene lookup returns CDR1 MNHNS and CDR2 SASEGT. The ends lost 8 bases at V and 4 bases at J; junction bases unmatched: 7. CDR3 in DNA: TGTGCCAGCGGGACTAACCGAAGAGAGACCCAGTACTTC. Its translation: CASGTNRRETQYF.

This clonotype was seen more than once but under ten times. This rearrangement joins TRBV29-1 to TRBJ2-1; tentative D call: TRBD2 (6 bases). Germline assignment: CDR1 SQVTM and CDR2 ANQGSEA. There are 12 residues in the CDR3. The V end was cut by 4 bases, the J end by 10 bases, with 14 bases between. In DNA, the CDR3 is TGCAGCGTTGGGCGGGGAGAGGGGGAGCAGTTCTTC. Encoded protein: CSVGRGEGEQFF.

This clonotype was observed many times. The genes are TRBV12-3 or TRBV12-4 and TRBJ1-3; D unresolved. Between the trimmed V and J ends, which lost 6 bases and 0 bases, there was a span of 12 bases. The CDR3 spans 15 residues. This chain's CDR3 is CASSKFGGSGNTIYF. Written as DNA, the CDR3 is TGTGCCAGCAGCAAGTTCGGTGGCTCTGGAAACACCATATATTTT.

This clonotype occurred many times. The chain couples TRBV5-1 to TRBJ2-5, with D perhaps assigned TRBD1 or TRBD2 (5 bases each). The CDR3 is 14 amino acids. With 1 base removed from V and 1 base from J, the gap between germline ends came to 8 bases. Germline V gives CDR1 SGHRS, CDR2 YFSETQ. This CDR3 reads CASSLMGVQETQYF. CDR3 nucleotides: TGCGCCAGCAGCTTGATGGGGGTCCAAGAGACCCAGTACTTC.

This clonotype appeared many times. This sequence joins TRBV5-6 and TRBJ1-4; no reliable D call. This CDR3 spans 14 amino acids. V was cut by 0 bases and J by 10 bases, with 13 bases left in between. The germline gives CDR1 SGHDT, CDR2 YYEEEE. CDR3 nucleotides: TGTGCCAGCAGCTTGGGCCATCCGAAGGGAAAACTGTTTTTT. Translated, it gives CASSLGHPKGKLFF.

This clonotype is labeled as medium-sized (0.01 to 0.1%). The V call is TRBV6-6, the J call TRBJ2-3, with a possible D match to TRBD2 (6 bases). The length of the CDR3 is 15 residues. Germline-derived CDR1 and CDR2 are MNHNY and SVGAGI (reference sequence). V lost 7 bases and J 0 bases, leaving 14 bases between the germline ends. In DNA form, the CDR3 reads TGTGCCAGCATGTTCGGGAGAAAAAGCACAGATACGCAGTATTTT. Its protein is CASMFGRKSTDTQYF.

There are many counts of this clonotype. The V and J genes are TRBV3-1 and TRBJ2-7; the match to TRBD2 covers 7 bases. Trimming removed 7 bases from V and 4 bases from J; junction bases left unmatched: 10. Germline CDR1 reads LGHDT; CDR2 reads YNNKEL (reference sequence). This CDR3 contains 14 residues. The CDR3 DNA is TGTGCCAGCACCCCCGGACTAGTAGGTTACGAGCAGTACTTC. Its translation is CASTPGLVGYEQYF.

This clonotype was seen a few times. The J gene is TRBJ2-1, the V gene TRBV29-1; tentative D call: TRBD2 (7 bases). The CDR3 runs to 14 residues. The V end was cut by 1 base, the J end by 6 bases, with 13 bases between. The germline CDR1 and CDR2 sequences are SQVTM and ANQGSEA. The CDR3 region is CSVEGRGLSNEQFF. The CDR3 DNA reads TGCAGCGTTGAAGGCAGGGGACTATCCAATGAGCAGTTCTTC.

The chain joins TRBV28 to TRBJ2-2; possibly TRBD1 or TRBD2 for D (5 bases each). V was pared by 3 bases and J by 2 bases, with 10 bases between. The CDR3 contains 15 residues. In germline, CDR1 is MDHEN, CDR2 SYDVKM. In DNA, the CDR3 is TGTGCCAGCAGTTTTACCGGGGCTAACACCGGGGAGCTGTTTTTT. Its protein product is CASSFTGANTGELFF.

This clonotype came up many times. The chain links TRBV10-3 to TRBJ2-7; tentative D call: TRBD2 (6 bases). Germline V CDR1 and CDR2: ENHRY, SYGVKD. The V end lost 0 bases, the J end lost 4 bases, and 16 bases lay between the germline ends. This CDR3 has 16 amino acids. CDR3 sequence: CAISESLAGSGYEQYF. As DNA, the CDR3 is TGTGCCATCAGTGAGTCGTTGGCGGGGTCAGGGTACGAGCAGTACTTC.

This clonotype was observed at least ten times. The CDR3 DNA follows: TGTGCCAGCGACCACCAGTCGGGACTAGGGAAGAATGAGCAGTTCTTC. It translates to CASDHQSGLGKNEQFF. V usage is TRBV7-2 and J usage is TRBJ2-1; 8 bases agree with TRBD2. The junction had 16 bases not matched to a gene; V was cut back by 8 bases and J by 7 bases. Germline V gives CDR1 SGHTA, CDR2 FQGNSA. The CDR3 consists of 16 residues.

This clonotype was counted many times. J is TRBJ2-7 and V is TRBV2, with D possibly TRBD2 on 6 matching bases. This CDR3 region has 13 residues. Per the germline V gene, CDR1 is SNHLY and CDR2 is FYNNEI. V lost 6 bases to trimming and J lost 10 bases, with 19 bases between them. The CDR3 sequence is CASSLWGEYEQYF. CDR3 DNA: TGTGCCAGCAGCTTATGGGGGGAGTATGAACAGTACTTC.

This clonotype occurred many times. This sequence joins TRBV29-1 and TRBJ1-1; the D is unclear. This CDR3 contains 13 residues. V lost 1 base, J lost 1 base, and 7 bases lay in between. CDR1 and CDR2 from the germline V gene are SQVTM and ANQGSEA. As DNA, the CDR3 is TGCAGCGTTGAAGCGACACCGAACACTGAAGCTTTCTTT. This encodes CSVEATPNTEAFF. Together with reference TRBV29-1 and TRBJ1-1, the CDR3 gives the full variable domain: SAVISQKPSRDICQRGTSLTIQCQVDSQVTMMFWYRQQPGQSLTLIATANQGSEATYESGFVIDKFPISRPNLTFSTLTVSNMSPEDSSIYLCSVEATPNTEAFFGQGTRLTVV.

Remarks on this clonotype: A read error may be the cause here, since a much bigger clone is one base away. The chain joins TRBV19 to TRBJ1-5; D gene unclear. This CDR3 contains 15 residues. Germline V CDR1 and CDR2: LNHDA, SQIVND (reference sequence). DNA for the CDR3: TGTGCCAGCAGCCGGGCCTGGGATAGTCAAAACACCTTGTACTTT. Translating gives CASSRAWDSQNTLYF.

In this sample, this clonotype turned up many times. The chain is built from TRBV5-1 and TRBJ1-2; 7 bases are shared with TRBD1. Germline loops: CDR1 SGHRS, CDR2 YFSETQ. J was trimmed by 3 bases and V by 5 bases; bases with no gene match: 1. The CDR3 contains 12 residues. The CDR3 bases are TGCGCCAGCAGAGACAGGGACTATGGCTACACCTTC. It codes for CASRDRDYGYTF.

This clonotype was found many times. The chain is built from TRBV7-8 and TRBJ2-7, with unresolved D. CDR1 is SGHVS and CDR2 is FQNEAQ in the germline V gene. The CDR3 has 14 residues. V gave up 0 bases and J gave up 4 bases, with 10 bases separating them. CDR3: CASSLAGQAYEQYF. The CDR3 DNA follows: TGTGCCAGCAGCTTAGCGGGCCAAGCATACGAGCAGTACTTC.

This clonotype was observed many times. V gene TRBV28 combines with J gene TRBJ2-1; possible D gene TRBD2, 6 bases. Germline values: CDR1 MDHEN, CDR2 SYDVKM. This CDR3 is 18 amino acids long. Trimming cost V 1 base and J 2 bases, with 18 bases left between them. In DNA form, the CDR3 reads TGTGCCAGCAGTTTATTCGGACTACGGTCATTTCCCTACAATGAGCAGTTCTTC. It codes for CASSLFGLRSFPYNEQFF. Using reference TRBV28 and TRBJ2-1 for the parts outside the CDR3, the full variable domain is DVKVTQSSRYLVKRTGEKVFLECVQDMDHENMFWYRQDPGLGLRLIYFSYDVKMKEKGDIPEGYSVSREKKERFSLILESASTNQTSMYLCASSLFGLRSFPYNEQFFGPGTRLTVL.

This clonotype came up many times. This rearrangement joins TRBV5-1 to TRBJ2-2, with 9 bases lining up with TRBD2. Germline CDR1 SGHRS, CDR2 YFSETQ. CDR3 length: 19 residues. V lost 4 bases to trimming and J lost 2 bases; unmatched junction nucleotides: 15. The CDR3 loop is CASSPLSLAGELNTGELFF. DNA of the CDR3: TGCGCCAGCAGCCCCCTATCATTAGCGGGAGAACTAAACACCGGGGAGCTGTTTTTT. The entire variable domain, with the rest obtained from reference TRBV5-1 and TRBJ2-2, is as follows: KAGVTQTPRYLIKTRGQQVTLSCSPISGHRSVSWYQQTPGQGLQFLFEYFSETQRNKGNFPGRFSGRQFSNSRSEMNVSTLELGDSALYLCASSPLSLAGELNTGELFFGEGSRLTVL.